This T cell receptor beta chain was sequenced for a study of cytomegalovirus exposure and HLA in healthy donors. General study findings and limits: On later analysis, the bulk of CMV-associated TCR beta chains appeared to be HLA-restricted.

Looked up from germline, CDR1 is SGHRS and CDR2 is YFSETQ. Deletions cut 4 bases from V and 8 bases from J, with 22 bases between. The CDR3 length is 16 residues. The PCR contained 60 Vbeta and 13 Jbeta primers. TCRdb's table, derived via immunoSEQ multiplex PCR, lists solely in-frame clones and lacks some. Here the sample table reports under 95,000 clones. About this clone: The target antigen is unknown.

The sequence was obtained from a young man in good health and CMV-seropositive. The gene calls are TRBV5-1 and TRBJ2-1; tentatively, D is TRBD1 (6 bases). The sequenced sample consisted of PBMCs. CDR3: CASSSTVVSGAHEQFF. For the CDR3, the DNA is TGCGCCAGCAGCAGCACGGTAGTTTCAGGGGCCCATGAGCAGTTCTTC.